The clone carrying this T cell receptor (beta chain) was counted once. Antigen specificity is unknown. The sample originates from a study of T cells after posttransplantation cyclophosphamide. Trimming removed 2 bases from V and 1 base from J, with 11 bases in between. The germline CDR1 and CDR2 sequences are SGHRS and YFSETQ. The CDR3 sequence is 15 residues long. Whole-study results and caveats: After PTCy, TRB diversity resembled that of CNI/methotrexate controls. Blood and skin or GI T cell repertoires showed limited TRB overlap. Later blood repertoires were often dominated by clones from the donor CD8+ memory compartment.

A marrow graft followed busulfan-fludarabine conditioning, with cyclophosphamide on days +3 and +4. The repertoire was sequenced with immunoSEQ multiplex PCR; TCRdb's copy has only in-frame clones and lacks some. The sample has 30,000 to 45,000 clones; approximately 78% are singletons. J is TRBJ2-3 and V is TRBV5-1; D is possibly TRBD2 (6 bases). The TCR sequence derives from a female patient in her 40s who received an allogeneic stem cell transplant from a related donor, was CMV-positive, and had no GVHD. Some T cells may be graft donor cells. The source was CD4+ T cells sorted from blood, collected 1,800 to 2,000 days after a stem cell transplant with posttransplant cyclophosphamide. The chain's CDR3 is CASSFNPGGTDTQYF. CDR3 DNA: TGCGCCAGCAGCTTTAATCCGGGGGGCACAGATACGCAGTATTTT. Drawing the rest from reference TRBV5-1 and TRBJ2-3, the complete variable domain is KAGVTQTPRYLIKTRGQQVTLSCSPISGHRSVSWYQQTPGQGLQFLFEYFSETQRNKGNFPGRFSGRQFSNSRSEMNVSTLELGDSALYLCASSFNPGGTDTQYFGPGTRLTVL.